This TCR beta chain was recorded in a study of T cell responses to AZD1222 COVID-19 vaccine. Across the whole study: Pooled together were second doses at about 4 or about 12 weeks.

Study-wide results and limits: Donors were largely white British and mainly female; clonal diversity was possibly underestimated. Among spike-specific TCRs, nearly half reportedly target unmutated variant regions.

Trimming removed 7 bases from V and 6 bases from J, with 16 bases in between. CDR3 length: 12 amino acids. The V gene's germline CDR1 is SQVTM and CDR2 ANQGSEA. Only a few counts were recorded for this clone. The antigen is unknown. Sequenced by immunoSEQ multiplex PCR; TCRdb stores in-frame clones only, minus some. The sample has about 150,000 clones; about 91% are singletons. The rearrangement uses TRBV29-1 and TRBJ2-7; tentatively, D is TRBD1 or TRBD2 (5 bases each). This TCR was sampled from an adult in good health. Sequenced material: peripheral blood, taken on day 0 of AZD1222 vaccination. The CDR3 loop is CSAGTAMREQYF. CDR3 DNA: TGCAGCGCCGGGACGGCCATGCGCGAGCAGTACTTC.